This is a list of T cell receptor beta chains from one sample in a study of a mutant IDH1 vaccine in newly diagnosed glioma. Assay: immunoSEQ multiplex PCR; the TCRdb copy retains only in-frame clones and omits some. There are around 56,000 clones in the sample; more than 85% occur only once, and roughly 2.5% lies in the top ten. Here the sequenced sample was PBMCs, taken from a glioma patient treated with radiotherapy, temozolomide or both. Source of these receptors: a man aged 45-65 years with glioma. The CDR3 runs from the conserved cysteine through the conserved F or W. Fields, in order: V gene, clone size, J gene, D gene, CDR3 protein, CDR3 DNA. The D gene is left open where the match is weak. Expanded clones get a size class; other rows say once, few or many, or leave the size out.

TRBV4-1	.	TRBJ1-3	TRBD1	CASRQGVTSGNTIYF	TGCGCCAGCAGACAGGGGGTTACGTCTGGAAACACCATATATTTT
TRBV7-6	.	TRBJ2-2	TRBD1	CASSSRQGFYLGELFF	TGTGCCAGCAGCTCTCGACAGGGGTTCTATCTCGGGGAGCTGTTTTTT
TRBV30	.	TRBJ2-7	TRBD1	CAWSLGQGDYEQYF	TGTGCCTGGAGTCTCGGACAGGGAGACTACGAGCAGTACTTC
TRBV7-3	.	TRBJ1-1	.	CASSPRNDRTEAFF	TGTGCCAGCAGCCCCCGTAACGACCGCACTGAAGCTTTCTTT
TRBV23-1	once	TRBJ1-5	.	CASSPPRTDSNQPQHF	TGCGCCAGCAGTCCACCTCGGACGGATAGCAATCAGCCCCAGCATTTT
TRBV27	.	TRBJ2-5	TRBD1	CASSLRGPGETQYF	TGTGCCAGCAGTTTAAGGGGGCCTGGAGAGACCCAGTACTTC
TRBV5-5	.	TRBJ1-2	.	CASSLPQGDNYGYTF	TGTGCCAGCAGCTTGCCTCAGGGAGATAACTATGGCTACACCTTC
TRBV27	.	TRBJ2-3	.	CASKLVGGTDTQYF	TGTGCCAGCAAGCTGGTGGGGGGAACAGATACGCAGTATTTT
TRBV28	.	TRBJ1-2	TRBD1	CASSSTEPGQGDYGYTF	TGTGCCAGCAGTTCCACGGAACCGGGACAGGGTGACTATGGCTACACCTTC
TRBV29-1	.	TRBJ1-2	TRBD1	CSFQQGSYGYTF	TGCAGCTTCCAACAGGGGAGCTATGGCTACACCTTC
TRBV29-1	few	TRBJ1-1	.	CSVEVNTEAFF	TGCAGCGTTGAGGTGAACACTGAAGCTTTCTTT
TRBV11-2	.	TRBJ1-5	TRBD1	CASSSGGSQPQHF	TGTGCCAGCAGCTCAGGGGGCAGCCAGCCCCAGCATTTT
TRBV20-1	.	TRBJ2-5	.	CSASQETQYF	TGCAGTGCTAGTCAAGAGACCCAGTACTTC
TRBV6-6	.	TRBJ2-7	.	CASSYPPGGGDEQYF	TGTGCCAGCAGTTACCCCCCTGGGGGTGGGGACGAGCAGTACTTC
TRBV5-4	.	TRBJ1-1	TRBD1	CASSFGGTGRGDTEAFF	TGTGCCAGCAGCTTCGGCGGGACAGGAAGAGGCGACACTGAAGCTTTCTTT
TRBV29-1	few	TRBJ1-2	.	CSVEQTRNYGYTF	TGCAGCGTTGAACAGACTCGGAACTATGGCTACACCTTC
TRBV7-9	.	TRBJ2-2	TRBD1	CASSLRDRGAGELFF	TGTGCCAGCAGCTTAAGAGACAGGGGCGCCGGGGAGCTGTTTTTT
TRBV7-6	.	TRBJ1-5	.	CASSLAGRGSRNQPQHF	TGTGCCAGCAGCTTAGCAGGGAGGGGGAGTCGGAATCAGCCCCAGCATTTT
TRBV29-1	.	TRBJ1-2	.	CSVEGTAHFYGYTF	TGCAGCGTTGAAGGGACAGCCCACTTCTATGGCTACACCTTC
TRBV6-6	.	TRBJ1-1	.	CASTKSRGETEAFF	TGTGCCAGCACCAAATCTAGGGGGGAGACTGAAGCTTTCTTT
TRBV6-6	.	TRBJ1-4	.	CASSPATNEKLFF	TGTGCCAGCTCGCCGGCAACTAATGAAAAACTGTTTTTT
TRBV7-9	.	TRBJ1-2	.	CASSSSVGGGYTF	TGTGCCAGCAGCTCCTCTGTGGGAGGTGGCTACACCTTC
TRBV7-9	.	TRBJ2-5	.	CASSLSGATGTQYF	TGTGCCAGCAGCTTATCGGGTGCCACCGGGACCCAGTACTTC
TRBV6-5	.	TRBJ1-2	.	CASSPYRSYYGYTF	TGTGCCAGCAGCCCCTACAGATCTTACTATGGCTACACCTTC
TRBV30	.	TRBJ2-7	.	CAWSAHRVGLFYEQYF	TGTGCCTGGAGTGCACACAGGGTGGGACTCTTTTACGAGCAGTACTTC
TRBV10-1	.	TRBJ2-2	TRBD1	CASSVHTRQGAPGELFF	TGCGCCAGCAGTGTCCACACCAGGCAGGGGGCCCCCGGGGAGCTGTTTTTT
TRBV15	.	TRBJ1-2	TRBD1	CATSREKLQGAGYTF	TGTGCCACCAGCAGGGAAAAATTACAGGGGGCGGGCTACACCTTC
TRBV5-1	.	TRBJ2-2	.	CASSLVDIEYGELFF	TGCGCCAGCAGCTTGGTGGACATCGAGTACGGGGAGCTGTTTTTT